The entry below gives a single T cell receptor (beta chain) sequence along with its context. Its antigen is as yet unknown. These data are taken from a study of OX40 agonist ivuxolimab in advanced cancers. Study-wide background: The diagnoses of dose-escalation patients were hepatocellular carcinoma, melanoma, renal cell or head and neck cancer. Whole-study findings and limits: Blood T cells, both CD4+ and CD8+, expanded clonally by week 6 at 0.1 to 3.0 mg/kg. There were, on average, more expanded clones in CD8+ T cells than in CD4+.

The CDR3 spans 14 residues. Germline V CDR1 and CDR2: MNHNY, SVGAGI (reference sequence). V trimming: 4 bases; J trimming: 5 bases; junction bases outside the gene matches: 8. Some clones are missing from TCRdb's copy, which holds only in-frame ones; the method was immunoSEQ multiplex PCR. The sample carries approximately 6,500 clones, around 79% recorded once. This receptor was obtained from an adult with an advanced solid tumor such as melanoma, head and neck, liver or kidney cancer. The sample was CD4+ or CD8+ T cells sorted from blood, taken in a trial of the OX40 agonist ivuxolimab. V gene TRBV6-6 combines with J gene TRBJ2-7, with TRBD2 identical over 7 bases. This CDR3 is CASSSRSGTNEQYF. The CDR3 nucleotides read TGTGCCAGCAGTTCTCGGAGCGGGACTAACGAGCAGTACTTC.